The T cell receptor beta chain described here comes from a study of blood T cell repertoires in COVID-19. The CDR3 runs to 15 residues. Deletions cut 5 bases from V and 3 bases from J, with 14 bases between. Germline assignment: CDR1 WNHNN and CDR2 SYGVQD (reference sequence). TCRdb keeps only in-frame clones here, not all; method: immunoSEQ multiplex PCR. The sample holds about 300,000 clones, about nine tenths seen once. The TCR was taken from a man aged 25 to 40 who had recovered from COVID-19. Material for sequencing was PBMCs or T cells enriched from blood (not recorded which). This rearrangement joins TRBV10-1 to TRBJ2-1, with D possibly matching TRBD2 (6 bases). The CDR3 reads CASSPKRALYNEQFF. CDR3 DNA: TGCGCCAGCAGTCCCAAGCGGGCCCTCTACAATGAGCAGTTCTTC.